These 19 T cell receptor beta chains share one sample of origin, sequenced in a study of T cells expressing NK-cell markers. Following a re-call of the 5' RACE reads, TCRdb has one entry per CDR3 protein and lacks DNA. The sample table includes approximately 380,000 distinct CDR3 sequences. The sample was blood T cells: a sorted CD56 or NKG2C T cell subset, CD4+ or CD8+ T cells, or bulk PBMC T cells (not recorded which). These receptors were collected from a man between 18 and 69 years old in good health.

The J gene is TRBJ2-3, the V gene TRBV6-4. The CDR3 extends over 14 amino acids. Germline values: CDR1 MRHNA, CDR2 SNTAGT. CDR3 protein: CASSDPTESDTQYF.

The V and J genes are TRBV28 and TRBJ1-5. CDR1 and CDR2 from the germline V gene are MDHEN and SYDVKM. The CDR3 totals 18 residues. The CDR3 loop reads CASMWWSGRSESNQPQHF.

The genes are TRBV12-3 or TRBV12-4 and TRBJ2-1; the D gene TCRdb calls, TRBD1, cannot be checked with no DNA. The CDR3 totals 13 residues. CDR3 amino acids: CASSFQRDRSSFF.

This chain connects TRBV30 to TRBJ2-7; TCRdb outputs TRBD1, but without DNA this stays unchecked. There are 15 residues in the CDR3. Germline CDR1 GTSNPN, CDR2 SVGIG (reference sequence). This CDR3 reads CAWTPVAGVRGEQYF.

J is TRBJ2-2 and V is TRBV29-1; the D call of TRBD1 rests on TCRdb alone, since no DNA is present to check it. The CDR3 totals 12 residues. Germline V CDR1 and CDR2: SQVTM, ANQGSEA. CDR3 protein: CSVPGGAGELFF.

The gene calls are TRBV5-1 and TRBJ2-5. The CDR3 runs to 15 residues. Germline values: CDR1 SGHRS, CDR2 YFSETQ. CDR3 region: CASSFVGQYQETQYF. Variable domain in full (rest from reference TRBV5-1 and TRBJ2-5): KAGVTQTPRYLIKTRGQQVTLSCSPISGHRSVSWYQQTPGQGLQFLFEYFSETQRNKGNFPGRFSGRQFSNSRSEMNVSTLELGDSALYLCASSFVGQYQETQYFGPGTRLLVL.

V is TRBV3-1 and J is TRBJ2-5. There are 15 residues in the CDR3. Germline V gene lookup returns CDR1 LGHDT and CDR2 YNNKEL (reference sequence). This CDR3 reads CASSSTMQLQETQYF.

V and J are TRBV15 and TRBJ1-2. Germline V gives CDR1 LNHNV, CDR2 YYDKDF (reference sequence). The length of the CDR3 is 13 residues. CDR3 sequence: CATSSYRSYGYTF.

V gene TRBV2 combines with J gene TRBJ2-7; TCRdb calls TRBD2, which cannot be checked without DNA. The V gene's germline CDR1 is SNHLY and CDR2 FYNNEI. The CDR3 extends over 15 amino acids. CDR3 region: CASRPRASGANEQYF.

This chain uses TRBV21-1 with TRBJ2-3; TCRdb's D call, TRBD2, is unchecked because there is no DNA. TRBV21-1 is flagged as a pseudogene. The CDR3 loop spans 16 amino acids. The CDR3 sequence is CASRRRLAGGGDTQYF.

The genes are TRBV5-1 and TRBJ2-2. The CDR3 totals 15 residues. CDR1 is SGHRS and CDR2 is YFSETQ in the germline V gene. The CDR3 protein is CASSLGYGGAGELFF.

This chain uses TRBV20-1 with TRBJ1-5; TCRdb's D gene call, TRBD1, goes unchecked for lack of DNA. This CDR3 is 14 amino acids long. CDR1 is DFQATT, CDR2 SNEGSKA, per germline (reference sequence). The CDR3 reads CSARGETGRQPQHF.

The chain carries TRBV6-1 and TRBJ2-5. Germline-derived CDR1 and CDR2 are MNHNS and SASEGT. CDR3 length equals 13 residues. The CDR3 spells CASTERYQETQYF.

The chain couples TRBV7-9 to TRBJ1-1; the D call of TRBD1 rests on TCRdb alone, since no DNA is present to check it. This CDR3 is 14 amino acids long. Germline V lookup: CDR1 SEHNR, CDR2 FQNEAQ (reference sequence). CDR3 region: CASSPIGTGGVAFF.

This sequence joins TRBV5-5 and TRBJ2-5. The CDR3 runs to 13 residues. Germline V gene sequence: CDR1 SGHKS, CDR2 YYEKEE (reference sequence). The CDR3 here is CASSFGVLETQYF.

This chain uses TRBV3-1 with TRBJ2-2; TCRdb's D call, TRBD1, is unchecked because there is no DNA. Germline CDR1 is LGHDT and CDR2 is YNNKEL (reference sequence). There are 16 residues in the CDR3. The CDR3 sequence: CASSQVKGRNTGELFF.

The chain carries TRBV23-1 and TRBJ2-1; as DNA is missing, the TRBD1 call by TCRdb cannot be tested. TRBV23-1 is an ORF, and what it does is uncertain. This CDR3 is built from 14 residues. The chain's CDR3 is CAPGAGAHYNEQFF.

The rearrangement joins TRBV3-1 to TRBJ1-2; there is no DNA to check the TCRdb D call of TRBD1. This CDR3 is 15 amino acids long. Looked up from germline, CDR1 is LGHDT and CDR2 is YNNKEL (reference sequence). CDR3 in amino acids: CARDLLVPANYGYTF.

CDR3 sequence: CASTGRGVYSPLHF. The chain combines TRBV6-1 with TRBJ1-6. The CDR3 loop spans 14 amino acids. From germline, CDR1 is MNHNS and CDR2 SASEGT.